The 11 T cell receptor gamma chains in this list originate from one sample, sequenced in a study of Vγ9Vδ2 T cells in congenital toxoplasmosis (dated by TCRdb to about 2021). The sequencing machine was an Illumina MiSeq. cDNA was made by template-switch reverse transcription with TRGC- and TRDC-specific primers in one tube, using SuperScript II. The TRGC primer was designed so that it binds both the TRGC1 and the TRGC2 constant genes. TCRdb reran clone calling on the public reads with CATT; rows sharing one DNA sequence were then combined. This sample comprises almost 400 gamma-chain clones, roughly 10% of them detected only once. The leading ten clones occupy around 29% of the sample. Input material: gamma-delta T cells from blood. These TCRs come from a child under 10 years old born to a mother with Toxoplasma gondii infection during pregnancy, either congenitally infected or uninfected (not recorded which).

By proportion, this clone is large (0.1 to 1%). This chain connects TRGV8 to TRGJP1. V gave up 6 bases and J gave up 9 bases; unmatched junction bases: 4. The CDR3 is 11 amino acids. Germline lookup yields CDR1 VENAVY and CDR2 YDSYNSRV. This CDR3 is CATWTRWFKIF. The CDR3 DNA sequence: TGTGCCACCTGGACCCGTTGGTTCAAGATATTT.

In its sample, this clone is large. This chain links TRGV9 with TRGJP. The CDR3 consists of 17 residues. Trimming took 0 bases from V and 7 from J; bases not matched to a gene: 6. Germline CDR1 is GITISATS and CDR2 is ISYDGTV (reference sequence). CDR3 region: CALWEVQTELGKKIKVF. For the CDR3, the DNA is TGTGCCTTGTGGGAGGTGCAGACTGAGTTGGGCAAAAAAATCAAGGTATTT.

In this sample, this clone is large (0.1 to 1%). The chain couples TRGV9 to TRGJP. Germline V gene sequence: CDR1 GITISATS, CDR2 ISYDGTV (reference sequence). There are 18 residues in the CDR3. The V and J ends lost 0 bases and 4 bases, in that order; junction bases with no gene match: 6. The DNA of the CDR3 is TGTGCCTTGTGGGAGGTGATAAGACAAGAGTTGGGCAAAAAAATCAAGGTATTT. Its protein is CALWEVIRQELGKKIKVF.

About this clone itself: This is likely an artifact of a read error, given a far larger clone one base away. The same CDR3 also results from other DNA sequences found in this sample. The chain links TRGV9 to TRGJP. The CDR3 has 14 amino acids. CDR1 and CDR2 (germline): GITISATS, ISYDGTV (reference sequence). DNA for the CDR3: TGTGCCTTGTGGCAAGAGTTGGGCAAAAAAATAAAGGTATTT. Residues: CALWQELGKKIKVF.

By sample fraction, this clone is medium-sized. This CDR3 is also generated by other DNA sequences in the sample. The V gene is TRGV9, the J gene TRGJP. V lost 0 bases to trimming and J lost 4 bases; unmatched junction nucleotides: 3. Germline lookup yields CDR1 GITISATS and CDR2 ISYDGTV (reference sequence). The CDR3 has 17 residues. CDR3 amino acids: CALWEVPQELGKKIKVF. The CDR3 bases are TGTGCCTTGTGGGAGGTGCCTCAAGAGTTGGGCAAAAAAATCAAGGTATTT.

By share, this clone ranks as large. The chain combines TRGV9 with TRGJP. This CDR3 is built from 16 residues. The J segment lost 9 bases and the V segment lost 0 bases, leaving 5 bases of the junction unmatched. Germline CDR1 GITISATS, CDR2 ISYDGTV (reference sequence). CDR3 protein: CALWEVQGLGKKIKVF. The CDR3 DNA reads TGTGCCTTGTGGGAGGTGCAGGGGTTGGGCAAAAAAATCAAGGTATTT.

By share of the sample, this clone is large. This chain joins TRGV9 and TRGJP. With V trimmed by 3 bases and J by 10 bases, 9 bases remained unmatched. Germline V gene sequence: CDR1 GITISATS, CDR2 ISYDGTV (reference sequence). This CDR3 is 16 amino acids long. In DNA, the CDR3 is TGTGCCTTGTGGGAGTCCGAGGGTTTGGGCAAAAAAATCAAGGTATTT. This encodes CALWESEGLGKKIKVF.

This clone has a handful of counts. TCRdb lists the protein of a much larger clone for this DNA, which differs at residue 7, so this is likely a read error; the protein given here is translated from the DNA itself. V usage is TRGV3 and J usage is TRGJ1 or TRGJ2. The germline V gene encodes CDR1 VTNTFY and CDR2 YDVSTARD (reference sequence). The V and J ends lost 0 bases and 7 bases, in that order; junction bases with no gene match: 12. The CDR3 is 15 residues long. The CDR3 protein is CATWDRWPWDYKKLF. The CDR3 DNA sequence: TGTGCCACCTGGGACAGGTGGCCCTGGGACTATAAGAAACTCTTT.

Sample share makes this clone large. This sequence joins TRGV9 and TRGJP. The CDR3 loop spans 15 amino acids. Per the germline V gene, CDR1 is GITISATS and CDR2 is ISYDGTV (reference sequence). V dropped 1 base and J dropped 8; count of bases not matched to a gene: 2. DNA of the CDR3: TGTGCCTTGTGGGAGGTTAAGTTGGGCAAAAAAATCAAGGTATTT. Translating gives CALWEVKLGKKIKVF.

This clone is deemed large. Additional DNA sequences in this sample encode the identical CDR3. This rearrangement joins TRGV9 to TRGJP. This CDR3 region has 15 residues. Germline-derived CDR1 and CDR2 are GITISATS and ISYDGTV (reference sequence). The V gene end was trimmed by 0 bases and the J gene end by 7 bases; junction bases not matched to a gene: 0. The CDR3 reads CALWEVELGKKIKVF. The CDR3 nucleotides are TGTGCCTTGTGGGAGGTGGAGTTGGGCAAAAAAATCAAGGTATTT.

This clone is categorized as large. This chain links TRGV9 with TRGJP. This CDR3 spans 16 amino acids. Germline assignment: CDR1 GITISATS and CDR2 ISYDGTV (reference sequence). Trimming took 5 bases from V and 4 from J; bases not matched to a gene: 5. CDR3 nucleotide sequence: TGTGCCTTGTGGGCCTTCCAAGAGTTGGGCAAAAAAATCAAGGTATTT. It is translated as CALWAFQELGKKIKVF.